These T cell receptor beta chains were read from a single sample in a study of T cells in Graves' hyperthyroidism and ophthalmopathy. TCRdb re-called the multiplex PCR reads through MiXCR, storing one row per CDR3 protein. The sample holds 530,000 or so distinct CDR3 sequences; around a quarter are singletons and the top ten take about 11%. The sample was blood. The receptors here all came from a woman younger than 45 with Graves' ophthalmopathy. Each CDR3 is given with its conserved first and last residue. D genes are given only for firm matches. Clone size is not always given. Where it is, it says once, few, many or a class for expanded clones.

j_gene	abundance	v_gene	d_gene	CDR3nt	CDR3aa
TRBJ2-7	many	TRBV19	TRBD2	TGTGCCAGTAGTATAACGGGAGGCTACGAGCAGTACTTC	CASSITGGYEQYF
TRBJ1-5	many	TRBV7-2	-	TGTGCCAGCAGCCGGCAGGGCCTCGGTCAGCCCCAGCATTTT	CASSRQGLGQPQHF
TRBJ1-2	-	TRBV12-3/TRBV12-4	-	TGTGCCAGCAGTTTTTGGAGTTATGGCTACACCTTC	CASSFWSYGYTF
TRBJ1-5	once	TRBV7-9	-	TGTGCCAGCAGCTGGGGAGTGGGTCCCCAGCATTTT	CASSWGVGPQHF
TRBJ2-7	-	TRBV5-1	-	TGCGCCAGCAGCTTGGATCGGTCGCCCTCAGTTCCAGGGTGGTACTTCTACGAGCAGTACTTC	CASSLDRSPSVPGWYFYEQYF
TRBJ2-5	many	TRBV20-1	TRBD2	TGCAGTGCTAGACTTAGCGGGGAGACCCAGTACTTC	CSARLSGETQYF
TRBJ2-2	many	TRBV12-3/TRBV12-4	TRBD1	TGTGCCAGCAGTTCTACAGGGGGCACCGGGGAGCTGTTTTTT	CASSSTGGTGELFF
TRBJ1-6	few	TRBV12-3/TRBV12-4	-	TGTGCCAGCAGCCCTGGGGGGGGCGGTTCACCCCTCCACTTT	CASSPGGGGSPLHF
TRBJ2-7	-	TRBV6-5	TRBD1	TGTGCCAGCAGTTCCCCGGGACAGGGGGGGGACGAGCAGTACTTC	CASSSPGQGGDEQYF
TRBJ2-5	-	TRBV2	TRBD2	TGTGCCAGCAGGCTGACTAGCGGGAGAGAGACCCAGTACTTC	CASRLTSGRETQYF
TRBJ2-7	many	TRBV12-3/TRBV12-4	-	TGTGCCAGCAGTTTAATGCTCGGGACTGAGTACGAGCAGTACTTC	CASSLMLGTEYEQYF